Below are 31 T cell receptor beta chains sequenced from a single sample in a study of response to subunit inactivated influenza vaccine. One entry per CDR3 protein, called by TCRdb with MiXCR from the RT-PCR reads. The repertoire holds about 610,000 distinct CDR3 sequences, around 13% seen once, with over 8.5% in the top ten. The sample in question was PBMCs from blood, obtained 11 to 12 days after vaccination. The receptors were sampled from a man aged 45-60 years who received an inactivated influenza vaccine.

This clonotype was seen a handful of times. This CDR3 is CAISESGHLSYEQYF. In DNA form, the CDR3 reads TGTGCCATCAGTGAATCGGGACACCTCTCCTACGAGCAGTACTTC. The rearrangement uses TRBV10-3 and TRBJ2-7, with a tentative D call TRBD1 (6 bases). Trimming pared 3 bases from V and 0 bases from J, leaving 12 bases between. The CDR3 totals 15 residues. Germline CDR1 and CDR2: ENHRY and SYGVKD.

V is TRBV29-1 and J is TRBJ2-1; perhaps TRBD1 as D (6 bases). The V end lost 8 bases, the J end lost 3 bases, and 14 bases lay between the germline ends. CDR3 length: 13 residues. Germline CDR1 SQVTM, CDR2 ANQGSEA. The CDR3 DNA is TGCAGCCTAGGGCAGGGGAGCTACAATGAGCAGTTCTTC. It specifies CSLGQGSYNEQFF.

This clonotype came up many times. The chain joins TRBV12-3 or TRBV12-4 to TRBJ2-2; 7 nucleotides align to TRBD2. With 1 base clipped from V and 1 base from J, the junction kept 0 bases outside the gene matches. This CDR3 has 15 residues. In DNA, the CDR3 is TGTGCCAGCAGTTTAGGGACTAGGAACACCGGGGAGCTGTTTTTT. It is translated as CASSLGTRNTGELFF.

The J gene is TRBJ2-6, the V gene TRBV5-1, with D perhaps being TRBD1 or TRBD2 (5 bases each). V was clipped by 4 bases and J by 0 bases, with 11 bases between them. Germline V lookup: CDR1 SGHRS, CDR2 YFSETQ. The CDR3 is 16 amino acids. The CDR3 protein is CASSRDGHSGANVLTF. CDR3 bases: TGCGCCAGCAGCAGGGACGGTCACTCTGGGGCCAACGTCCTGACTTTC.

In this sample, this clonotype turned up a few times. V is TRBV29-1 and J is TRBJ2-7; 7 bases are shared with TRBD2. The CDR3 contains 13 residues. Per germline, CDR1 SQVTM and CDR2 ANQGSEA. The ends lost 7 bases at V and 5 bases at J; junction bases unmatched: 11. CDR3 bases: TGCAGCGCTGGGGGGGGTCTCCTCGACGAGCAGTACTTC. Translated, it gives CSAGGGLLDEQYF.

This clonotype has more than one count but fewer than ten. The chain employs TRBV7-9 and TRBJ1-4; D is uncertain. Trimming took 5 bases from V and 8 from J, leaving 15 bases between them. Germline V gene lookup returns CDR1 SEHNR and CDR2 FQNEAQ (reference sequence). The CDR3 loop spans 14 amino acids. CDR3 in amino acids: CASSRGASREKLFF. DNA for the CDR3: TGTGCCAGCAGCCGTGGAGCCTCCCGAGAAAAACTGTTTTTT. The full variable domain, in which reference TRBV7-9 and TRBJ1-4 provide the parts outside the CDR3, is DTGVSQNPRHKITKRGQNVTFRCDPISEHNRLYWYRQTLGQGPEFLTYFQNEAQLEKSRLLSDRFSAERPKGSFSTLEIQRTEQGDSAMYLCASSRGASREKLFFGSGTQLSVL.

The sample holds a few counts of this clonotype. V usage is TRBV28 and J usage is TRBJ2-5; 7 nucleotides match TRBD1. The V gene's germline CDR1 is MDHEN and CDR2 SYDVKM. The CDR3 is 17 residues long. After removal of 2 bases from V and 4 bases from J, the junction contained 13 bases not matched to a gene. CDR3 sequence (DNA): TGTGCCAGCAGTTTACTAGGGAAGAACAGGGGATCAGAGACCCAGTACTTC. It translates to CASSLLGKNRGSETQYF.

The rearrangement uses TRBV7-9 and TRBJ1-6; 9 nucleotides match TRBD1. Trimming took 5 bases from V and 7 from J; bases not matched to a gene: 6. Germline values: CDR1 SEHNR, CDR2 FQNEAQ (reference sequence). The CDR3 totals 15 residues. The DNA for the CDR3 is TGTGCCAGCAGCGATGGACAGGGGAACAATTCACCCCTCCACTTT. This translates into CASSDGQGNNSPLHF. Full variable domain (outside the CDR3, taken from reference TRBV7-9 and TRBJ1-6): DTGVSQNPRHKITKRGQNVTFRCDPISEHNRLYWYRQTLGQGPEFLTYFQNEAQLEKSRLLSDRFSAERPKGSFSTLEIQRTEQGDSAMYLCASSDGQGNNSPLHFGNGTRLTVT.

The chain is built from TRBV10-1 and TRBJ1-4; D ambiguous. Germline-derived CDR1 and CDR2 are WNHNN and SYGVQD (reference sequence). The V gene lost 4 bases and the J gene lost 5 bases, with 8 bases spanning the gap. The CDR3 extends over 13 amino acids. The CDR3 DNA reads as TGCGCCAGCAGTGCGGGGAAGAATGAAAAACTGTTTTTT. As protein: CASSAGKNEKLFF.

In this sample, this clonotype turned up a few times. CDR3 loop: CSGGKIQEGYTF. CDR3 DNA sequence: TGCAGCGGCGGGAAGATCCAAGAAGGCTACACCTTC. The chain carries TRBV20-1 and TRBJ1-2; D unresolved. The V gene's germline CDR1 is DFQATT and CDR2 SNEGSKA (reference sequence). The CDR3 loop spans 12 amino acids.

This clonotype was seen a handful of times. The V gene is TRBV3-1, the J gene TRBJ1-6, with D perhaps matching TRBD1 (6 bases). Between the trimmed V and J ends, which lost 5 bases and 7 bases, there was a span of 15 bases. The CDR3 loop spans 15 amino acids. The germline V gene has CDR1 LGHDT and CDR2 YNNKEL (reference sequence). The CDR3 sequence is CASSSEGHPNSPLHF. The CDR3, as DNA: TGTGCCAGCAGCTCCGAGGGACACCCAAATTCACCCCTCCACTTT.

The rearrangement joins TRBV5-1 to TRBJ1-3; no reliable D call. This CDR3 has 15 amino acids. The V gene's germline CDR1 is SGHRS and CDR2 YFSETQ. Trimming shortened V by 4 bases and J by 2 bases, and 13 bases separated the two germline ends. CDR3 loop: CASSPLAAAGNTIYF. Written as DNA, the CDR3 is TGCGCCAGCAGCCCTCTGGCGGCAGCTGGAAACACCATATATTTT.

The rearrangement links TRBV4-3 to TRBJ2-5, with D uncertain. The CDR3 spans 15 residues. Germline CDR1 is LGHNA and CDR2 is YSLEER. V was pared by 0 bases and J by 0 bases, with 8 bases between. The DNA of the CDR3 is TGCGCCAGCAGCCAAGACAACGTCTACCAAGAGACCCAGTACTTC. It is translated as CASSQDNVYQETQYF.

This clonotype has a handful of counts. This chain connects TRBV21-1 to TRBJ2-3; the table's D call of TRBD1 was not tested on the DNA. TRBV21-1 is given as a pseudogene. The CDR3 extends over 18 amino acids. DNA for the CDR3: TGTGCCAGCAGCAAAGTAGTCTCTTTGGGAGCCCACACAGATACGCAGTATTTT. It translates to CASSKVVSLGAHTDTQYF.

This clonotype was counted between two and nine times. CDR3 protein: CSAIPPGLGGYTF. The CDR3, as DNA: TGCAGTGCTATTCCTCCGGGGTTGGGGGGCTACACCTTC. This chain joins TRBV20-1 and TRBJ1-2; D call uncertain. CDR1 and CDR2 from the germline V gene are DFQATT and SNEGSKA (reference sequence). Trimming left V 4 bases short and J 8 bases short, with 17 bases between. The CDR3 spans 13 residues.

The chain is built from TRBV9 and TRBJ2-3; D might be TRBD2 (6 bases). The germline gives CDR1 SGDLS, CDR2 YYNGEE. The CDR3 totals 15 residues. The V end was cut by 3 bases, the J end by 4 bases, with 15 bases between. The CDR3 DNA reads TGTGCCAGCAGCGCAGGAGGGTTTGAGTCAGATACGCAGTATTTT. Translating it yields CASSAGGFESDTQYF.

J is TRBJ2-7 and V is TRBV7-2; a possible D gene is TRBD2 (6 bases). Germline loops: CDR1 SGHTA, CDR2 FQGNSA. Trimming cost V 5 bases and J 0 bases, with 11 bases left between them. CDR3 length equals 14 residues. The CDR3 protein is CASSGDGGSYEQYF. CDR3 bases: TGTGCCAGCAGCGGCGACGGGGGCTCCTACGAGCAGTACTTC. The variable domain in full, with the rest retrieved from reference TRBV7-2 and TRBJ2-7, is GAGVSQSPSNKVTEKGKDVELRCDPISGHTALYWYRQSLGQGLEFLIYFQGNSAPDKSGLPSDRFSAERTGGSVSTLTIQRTQQEDSAVYLCASSGDGGSYEQYFGPGTRLTVT.

The rearrangement uses TRBV19 and TRBJ2-2; no definite D call. Germline values: CDR1 LNHDA, CDR2 SQIVND (reference sequence). This CDR3 is 14 amino acids long. Trimming shortened V by 7 bases and J by 1 base, and 10 bases separated the two germline ends. The CDR3 sequence: CASKRQMNTGELFF. CDR3 coding DNA: TGTGCCAGTAAGCGTCAGATGAACACCGGGGAGCTGTTTTTT.

The genes are TRBV3-1 and TRBJ2-3; unclear D gene. Trimming shortened V by 4 bases and J by 6 bases, and 11 bases separated the two germline ends. CDR1 and CDR2 (germline): LGHDT, YNNKEL (reference sequence). There are 13 residues in the CDR3. The CDR3 protein is CASSLSNRDTQYF. CDR3 nucleotides: TGTGCCAGCAGCCTCAGTAACCGGGATACGCAGTATTTT.

In this sample, this clonotype turned up a few times. J is TRBJ2-1 and V is TRBV7-2; D is unresolved. The germline V gene has CDR1 SGHTA and CDR2 FQGNSA. Trimming removed 0 bases at V and 0 bases at J, with 9 bases between. The CDR3 loop spans 16 amino acids. Written as DNA, the CDR3 is TGTGCCAGCAGCTTAGCGATGGTGAGCTCCTACAATGAGCAGTTCTTC. Protein: CASSLAMVSSYNEQFF. The whole variable domain, remainder taken from reference TRBV7-2 and TRBJ2-1, is GAGVSQSPSNKVTEKGKDVELRCDPISGHTALYWYRQSLGQGLEFLIYFQGNSAPDKSGLPSDRFSAERTGGSVSTLTIQRTQQEDSAVYLCASSLAMVSSYNEQFFGPGTRLTVL.

The table lists this clonotype with a few counts. The chain recombines TRBV19 with TRBJ2-7; 12 bases map to TRBD2. CDR1 LNHDA and CDR2 SQIVND come from the germline V gene (reference sequence). The J segment lost 3 bases and the V segment lost 2 bases, leaving 11 bases of the junction unmatched. The CDR3 loop spans 18 amino acids. CDR3 bases: TGTGCCAGTAGTATAAGTGGGGAACTAGCGGGAGGACTCTACGAGCAGTACTTC. Encoded protein: CASSISGELAGGLYEQYF.

This chain joins TRBV25-1 and TRBJ1-4; D unclear. The length of the CDR3 is 14 residues. The germline V gene encodes CDR1 MGHDK and CDR2 SYGVNS. Trimming shortened V by 5 bases and J by 0 bases, and 7 bases separated the two germline ends. In DNA form, the CDR3 reads TGTGCCAGCAGTATTGGGGCAACTAATGAAAAACTGTTTTTT. This codes for CASSIGATNEKLFF. Together with reference TRBV25-1 and TRBJ1-4, the CDR3 gives the full variable domain: EADIYQTPRYLVIGTGKKITLECSQTMGHDKMYWYQQDPGMELHLIHYSYGVNSTEKGDLSSESTVSRIRTEHFPLTLESARPSHTSQYLCASSIGATNEKLFFGSGTQLSVL.

This chain uses TRBV5-1 with TRBJ2-3; a weak D match, TRBD1 (5 bases). Deletions cut 1 base from V and 0 bases from J, with 9 bases between. This CDR3 contains 15 residues. From germline, CDR1 is SGHRS and CDR2 YFSETQ. The CDR3 nucleotides are TGCGCCAGCAGCTTGCAGGGATCTAGCACAGATACGCAGTATTTT. It encodes CASSLQGSSTDTQYF.

This rearrangement joins TRBV30 to TRBJ2-3; D is ambiguous. In germline, CDR1 is GTSNPN, CDR2 SVGIG (reference sequence). Trimming pared 1 base from V and 0 bases from J, leaving 8 bases between. The CDR3 covers 14 residues. This CDR3 is CAWSALTSTDTQYF. In DNA form, the CDR3 reads TGTGCCTGGAGTGCCCTAACTAGCACAGATACGCAGTATTTT. The full variable domain, in which reference TRBV30 and TRBJ2-3 provide the parts outside the CDR3, is SQTIHQWPATLVQPVGSPLSLECTVEGTSNPNLYWYRQAAGRGLQLLFYSVGIGQISSEVPQNLSASRPQDRQFILSSKKLLLSDSGFYLCAWSALTSTDTQYFGPGTRLTVL.

This clonotype was detected a few times. The V call is TRBV5-1, the J call TRBJ2-3; the match to TRBD2 covers 11 bases. The trim removed 7 bases at V and 1 base at J, leaving 8 bases unmatched. Germline V CDR1 and CDR2: SGHRS, YFSETQ. There are 16 residues in the CDR3. DNA for the CDR3: TGCGCCAGCTCCCGGACTAGCGGGTTTGGCACAGATACGCAGTATTTT. It translates to CASSRTSGFGTDTQYF.

The chain carries TRBV20-1 and TRBJ2-1; D might be TRBD2 (6 bases). CDR1 and CDR2 (germline): DFQATT, SNEGSKA (reference sequence). V was trimmed by 4 bases and J by 0 bases, leaving 10 bases between them. The CDR3 covers 14 residues. The DNA of the CDR3 is TGCAGTGCTAAATCAGCGGGCTCCTACAATGAGCAGTTCTTC. Its translation: CSAKSAGSYNEQFF.

The chain is built from TRBV6-5 and TRBJ1-6, with a possible D match to TRBD1 (5 bases). The CDR3 consists of 14 residues. The ends were cut back, 2 bases at V and 7 bases at J, with 9 bases in the middle. The V gene's germline CDR1 is MNHEY and CDR2 SVGAGI. CDR3 coding DNA: TGTGCCAGCAGTTACGGAGGGGACAATTCACCCCTCCACTTT. Its translation: CASSYGGDNSPLHF.

The table lists this clonotype with many counts. The chain joins TRBV12-3 or TRBV12-4 to TRBJ2-5; D might be TRBD1 (5 bases). The CDR3 consists of 15 residues. V lost 3 bases and J lost 2, with 13 bases in between. For the CDR3, the DNA is TGTGCCAGCAGTTTTGGATGGGGCGATCAAGAGACCCAGTACTTC. Protein product: CASSFGWGDQETQYF.

The chain uses TRBV7-2 and TRBJ1-1, with D possibly matching TRBD1 (6 bases). Germline loops: CDR1 SGHTA, CDR2 FQGNSA. Trimming took 1 base from V and 1 from J, leaving 16 bases between them. The CDR3 length is 17 residues. CDR3 region: CASSLVEVGGANTEAFF. CDR3 DNA: TGTGCCAGCAGCTTAGTGGAGGTCGGGGGCGCGAACACTGAAGCTTTCTTT.

A few counts support this clonotype. This rearrangement joins TRBV5-1 to TRBJ2-7; TRBD2 matches at 12 bases. The trim removed 3 bases at V and 5 bases at J, leaving 3 bases unmatched. CDR1 is SGHRS and CDR2 is YFSETQ in the germline V gene. This CDR3 has 14 amino acids. CDR3 region: CASSSSGRADEQYF. In DNA form, the CDR3 reads TGCGCCAGCAGCTCTAGCGGGAGGGCGGACGAGCAGTACTTC.

CDR3 in amino acids: CASSKVPSGGAWEQYF. DNA for the CDR3: TGTGCCAGCAGCAAGGTCCCTAGCGGGGGGGCGTGGGAGCAGTACTTC. This chain uses TRBV5-5 with TRBJ2-7, with 12 bases aligning to TRBD2. The ends lost 4 bases at V and 7 bases at J; junction bases unmatched: 12. The CDR3 runs to 16 residues. Germline V gene sequence: CDR1 SGHKS, CDR2 YYEKEE (reference sequence).